Below, 30 T cell receptor beta chains from the same sample are listed, as sequenced in a study of beta chain features in type 1 diabetes. The entirety of the isolated RNA underwent reverse transcription, so expressed TCRB transcripts were sequenced. Sequenced by immunoSEQ multiplex PCR; TCRdb stores in-frame clones only, minus some. The sample has about 620,000 clones, 15% seen once; the top ten hold around 0.095%. Sequencing was carried out using naive CD4+ T cells from blood. These TCRs come from a man between 18 and 35 years old in good health.

The rearrangement uses TRBV7-2 and TRBJ2-3, with 8 bases that match TRBD2. V was pared by 4 bases and J by 2 bases, with 14 bases of the junction left unmatched. Germline-derived CDR1 and CDR2 are SGHTA and FQGNSA. The CDR3 has 18 residues. The CDR3: CASSSPNLLAASTDTQYF. For the CDR3, the DNA is TGTGCCAGCAGCTCACCGAACCTACTAGCGGCTTCCACAGATACGCAGTATTTT.

V usage is TRBV19 and J usage is TRBJ1-5, with D possibly being TRBD1 (5 bases). Looked up from germline, CDR1 is LNHDA and CDR2 is SQIVND (reference sequence). The CDR3 has 15 amino acids. Between the trimmed V and J ends, which lost 3 bases and 7 bases, there was a span of 16 bases. Here the CDR3 reads CASSIRGSAGQPQHF. As DNA, the CDR3 is TGTGCCAGTAGTATCAGAGGATCGGCAGGGCAGCCCCAGCATTTT.

This clone was seen a handful of times. The V gene is TRBV28, the J gene TRBJ2-7; TRBD2 aligns across 13 bases. V was clipped by 0 bases and J by 4 bases; unmatched bases: 3. The germline V gene has CDR1 MDHEN and CDR2 SYDVKM. There are 16 residues in the CDR3. This CDR3 is CASSLWGTSGEYEQYF. CDR3 bases: TGTGCCAGCAGTTTATGGGGGACTAGCGGGGAGTACGAGCAGTACTTC.

This clone appeared a few times. The rearrangement uses TRBV28 and TRBJ1-2; 9 nucleotides line up with TRBD1. This CDR3 has 16 residues. Trimming cost V 3 bases and J 5 bases; bases outside gene matches: 10. The germline V gene has CDR1 MDHEN and CDR2 SYDVKM. The CDR3 coding sequence is TGTGCCAGCAGTTTGGGAAGGACAGGGGCCCTATATGGCTACACCTTC. Translated: CASSLGRTGALYGYTF.

This clone was detected only a few times. J is TRBJ2-5 and V is TRBV10-3, with D perhaps matching TRBD2 (5 bases). CDR3 length equals 14 residues. V dropped 0 bases and J dropped 5 bases, with 10 bases sitting between them. In germline, CDR1 is ENHRY, CDR2 SYGVKD. CDR3 nucleotide sequence: TGTGCCATCAGTGAGTCCCTAGCAACGGAGACCCAGTACTTC. Protein product: CAISESLATETQYF.

The chain recombines TRBV27 with TRBJ1-4; TRBD1 matches at 8 bases. Germline-derived CDR1 and CDR2 are MNHEY and SMNVEV (reference sequence). The length of the CDR3 is 20 residues. The V gene end was trimmed by 5 bases and the J gene end by 3 bases; junction bases not matched to a gene: 20. This chain's CDR3 is CASSPPFTGGVFRSNEKLFF. CDR3 nucleotide sequence: TGTGCCAGCAGTCCTCCGTTCACAGGGGGTGTATTTAGGTCTAATGAAAAACTGTTTTTT.

The rearrangement uses TRBV6-5 and TRBJ2-3; D gene unclear. The V and J ends lost 6 bases and 2 bases respectively, with 6 bases between them. The length of the CDR3 is 12 residues. CDR1 is MNHEY, CDR2 SVGAGI, per germline. As DNA, the CDR3 is TGTGCCAGCAGACAGTCCACAGATACGCAGTATTTT. This sequence encodes CASRQSTDTQYF.

This clone was seen more than once but under ten times. The chain has TRBV11-1 and TRBJ2-1; 12 bases are a match to TRBD2. Germline CDR1 is SGHAT and CDR2 is FQDESV (reference sequence). This CDR3 is 16 amino acids long. Trimming removed 4 bases from V and 4 bases from J; junction bases left unmatched: 5. The CDR3 sequence is CASSSLAGGLYNEQFF. The CDR3 DNA sequence: TGTGCCAGCAGCTCCCTAGCGGGAGGGTTATACAATGAGCAGTTCTTC.

This clone has more than one count but fewer than ten. The V call is TRBV6-5, the J call TRBJ1-2, with 7 bases fitting TRBD1. The trim removed 5 bases at V and 4 bases at J, leaving 7 bases unmatched. The CDR3 sequence is 14 residues long. CDR1 MNHEY and CDR2 SVGAGI come from the germline V gene. The CDR3 nucleotides are TGTGCCAGCAGTCCCCGGGACAGAATCTATGGCTACACCTTC. As protein: CASSPRDRIYGYTF.

The chain uses TRBV7-2 and TRBJ1-2; D is uncertain. Between the trimmed V and J ends, which lost 4 bases and 3 bases, there was a span of 12 bases. Germline V gene lookup returns CDR1 SGHTA and CDR2 FQGNSA. The CDR3 sequence is 14 residues long. The CDR3 DNA reads TGTGCCAGCAGCTCGGGGTCGATTTACTATGGCTACACCTTC. Residues: CASSSGSIYYGYTF.

CDR3 bases: TGTGCCAGCTCACCGCCGGGACAGGGGATTTACGAGCAGTACTTC. This codes for CASSPPGQGIYEQYF. The V and J genes are TRBV18 and TRBJ2-7; 10 bases agree with TRBD1. Germline V gene lookup returns CDR1 KGHSH and CDR2 LQKENI. The CDR3 loop spans 15 amino acids. Germline trimming cut 3 bases from V and 4 bases from J; bases unmatched to any gene: 6.

V usage is TRBV7-2 and J usage is TRBJ2-1; a weak D match, TRBD2 (5 bases). Germline CDR1 SGHTA, CDR2 FQGNSA. The V gene lost 5 bases and the J gene lost 11 bases, with 19 bases spanning the gap. The CDR3 is 14 amino acids. The CDR3 DNA reads as TGTGCCAGCAGCCTATCCCGGGATAGGTTTCAGCAGTTCTTC. Protein product: CASSLSRDRFQQFF.

This clone was observed a few times. V and J are TRBV9 and TRBJ1-2; the D gene is possibly TRBD1 (6 bases). V was shortened by 4 bases and J by 5 bases, with 15 bases between the two germline ends. CDR1 is SGDLS and CDR2 is YYNGEE in the germline V gene. This CDR3 has 14 residues. The CDR3 is CASSKPGTKYGYTF. For the CDR3, the DNA is TGTGCCAGCAGCAAACCCGGGACAAAGTATGGCTACACCTTC.

The chain carries TRBV6-5 and TRBJ1-1; D call uncertain. Per the germline V gene, CDR1 is MNHEY and CDR2 is SVGAGI. Trimming removed 7 bases at V and 3 bases at J, with 15 bases between. The CDR3 sequence is 14 residues long. Here the CDR3 reads CASNPGRVDTEAFF. CDR3 DNA: TGTGCCAGCAACCCCGGAAGGGTAGACACTGAAGCTTTCTTT.

This clone came up a few times. The chain recombines TRBV5-4 with TRBJ1-5, with TRBD1 identical over 9 bases. Looked up from germline, CDR1 is SGHNT and CDR2 is YYREEE (reference sequence). The CDR3 sequence is 14 residues long. The V and J ends lost 5 bases and 6 bases, in that order; junction bases with no gene match: 6. The CDR3 region is CASSRDRESQPQHF. CDR3 in DNA: TGTGCCAGCAGTCGGGACAGGGAGAGTCAGCCCCAGCATTTT.

This clone was detected a few times. This sequence joins TRBV5-4 and TRBJ2-5, with D tentatively TRBD2 (5 bases). The CDR3 consists of 13 residues. The germline V gene encodes CDR1 SGHNT and CDR2 YYREEE (reference sequence). V was trimmed by 9 bases and J by 3 bases, leaving 15 bases between them. CDR3 amino acids: CATQNRGEETQYF. The CDR3 DNA follows: TGTGCCACTCAGAATCGGGGAGAAGAGACCCAGTACTTC.

This clone was found a few times. This chain connects TRBV2 to TRBJ1-5, with no clear D. Trimming cost V 6 bases and J 0 bases, with 9 bases left between them. Germline CDR1 SNHLY, CDR2 FYNNEI. The CDR3 is 14 residues long. CDR3 bases: TGTGCCAGCAGCAGCACCTCTAGCAATCAGCCCCAGCATTTT. It is translated as CASSSTSSNQPQHF.

This clone was counted between two and nine times. The CDR3 nucleotides read TGTGCCAGCAGTCGGACAGGGGCCTACGAGCAGTACTTC. Amino acids: CASSRTGAYEQYF. This chain links TRBV6-5 with TRBJ2-7; TRBD1 matches 9 bases. The CDR3 extends over 13 amino acids. The germline CDR1 and CDR2 sequences are MNHEY and SVGAGI. The V segment lost 5 bases and the J segment 2 bases; nucleotides outside the gene matches: 1.

In its sample, this clone was seen a few times. The genes are TRBV7-2 and TRBJ2-7; 9 nucleotides align to TRBD2. The CDR3 runs 15 residues. Trimming removed 6 bases from V and 5 bases from J; junction bases left unmatched: 11. The V gene's germline CDR1 is SGHTA and CDR2 FQGNSA. The DNA for the CDR3 is TGTGCCAGCAGAGCAGCGGGGGGCCCGCCCCACGAGCAGTACTTC. It codes for CASRAAGGPPHEQYF.

The V call is TRBV28, the J call TRBJ2-7; the match to TRBD1 covers 9 bases. The germline V gene has CDR1 MDHEN and CDR2 SYDVKM. The CDR3 extends over 15 amino acids. After removal of 5 bases from V and 2 bases from J, the junction contained 7 bases not matched to a gene. This CDR3 reads CASSQPGQGTYEQYF. The CDR3 nucleotides are TGTGCCAGCAGTCAACCGGGACAGGGTACCTACGAGCAGTACTTC. Filled out from reference TRBV28 and TRBJ2-7, the complete variable domain reads DVKVTQSSRYLVKRTGEKVFLECVQDMDHENMFWYRQDPGLGLRLIYFSYDVKMKEKGDIPEGYSVSREKKERFSLILESASTNQTSMYLCASSQPGQGTYEQYFGPGTRLTVT.

The rearrangement joins TRBV19 to TRBJ2-1; 12 bases are shared with TRBD2. Unmatched junction bases numbered 10, after V lost 5 bases and J lost 5 bases. CDR3 length: 17 residues. The V gene's germline CDR1 is LNHDA and CDR2 SQIVND (reference sequence). The CDR3 protein is CASSSPSGGAKNNEQFF. Written as DNA, the CDR3 is TGTGCCAGTAGTTCCCCTAGCGGGGGGGCGAAAAACAATGAGCAGTTCTTC. Using reference TRBV19 and TRBJ2-1 for the parts outside the CDR3, the full variable domain is DGGITQSPKYLFRKEGQNVTLSCEQNLNHDAMYWYRQDPGQGLRLIYYSQIVNDFQKGDIAEGYSVSREKKESFPLTVTSAQKNPTAFYLCASSSPSGGAKNNEQFFGPGTRLTVL.

The chain is built from TRBV7-3 and TRBJ2-5, with 7 positions matching TRBD1. CDR1 and CDR2 from the germline V gene are SGHTA and FQGTGA. The CDR3 is made up of 14 amino acids. V lost 8 bases and J lost 0; bases outside the gene matches: 6. CDR3 loop: CASSNDRDQETQYF. Written as DNA, the CDR3 is TGTGCCAGCTCGAACGACAGGGACCAAGAGACCCAGTACTTC.

This clone has just a few counts. The V gene is TRBV10-3, the J gene TRBJ2-7; D is perhaps TRBD1 or TRBD2 (6 bases each). Trimming removed 0 bases at V and 0 bases at J, with 12 bases between. Germline lookup yields CDR1 ENHRY and CDR2 SYGVKD. The length of the CDR3 is 16 residues. The CDR3 bases are TGTGCCATCAGTGAGTCGGGGGGCTCGTCCTCCTACGAGCAGTACTTC. Translation gives CAISESGGSSSYEQYF.

The chain recombines TRBV2 with TRBJ1-2; possible D gene TRBD1, 6 bases. The CDR3 runs to 14 residues. Germline CDR1 is SNHLY and CDR2 is FYNNEI. Trimming stripped 6 bases from V and 13 bases from J, with 24 bases between. Here the CDR3 DNA reads TGTGCCAGCAGAGTTACCGGGACAACGCTGACAATCACCTTC. Protein product: CASRVTGTTLTITF. Combining the CDR3 with reference TRBV2 and TRBJ1-2 gives the whole variable domain EPEVTQTPSHQVTQMGQEVILRCVPISNHLYFYWYRQILGQKVEFLVSFYNNEISEKSEIFDDQFSVERPDGSNFTLKIRSTKLEDSAMYFCASRVTGTTLTITFGSGTRLTVV.

This clone was counted only a few times. The identical CDR3 is also encoded by other nucleotide sequences in the sample. The chain uses TRBV7-2 and TRBJ2-5, with D hard to call. V lost 1 base and J lost 5, with 8 bases in between. CDR1 and CDR2 (germline): SGHTA, FQGNSA. The CDR3 covers 13 residues. CDR3 amino acids: CASSLGKGETQYF. CDR3 bases: TGTGCCAGCAGCTTAGGGAAAGGGGAGACCCAGTACTTC.

This clone was counted only a few times. The V and J genes are TRBV7-2 and TRBJ2-7; D may be TRBD1 (5 bases). This CDR3 region has 13 residues. Trimming pared 5 bases from V and 1 base from J, leaving 9 bases between. Germline CDR1 SGHTA, CDR2 FQGNSA. CDR3 in DNA: TGTGCCAGCAGCCTGAGACAGTCCTACGAGCAGTACTTC. This gives the protein CASSLRQSYEQYF.

In its sample, this clone was seen a few times. This rearrangement joins TRBV9 to TRBJ2-6; a weak D match, TRBD1 (5 bases). In germline, CDR1 is SGDLS, CDR2 YYNGEE. The CDR3 runs to 17 residues. The V gene lost 0 bases and the J gene lost 0 bases, with 10 bases spanning the gap. This chain's CDR3 is CASSVGPGSSGANVLTF. The CDR3, as DNA: TGTGCCAGCAGCGTAGGTCCAGGGTCCTCTGGGGCCAACGTCCTGACTTTC.

V usage is TRBV18 and J usage is TRBJ1-1; the match to TRBD1 covers 11 bases. The V segment lost 1 base and the J segment 5 bases; nucleotides outside the gene matches: 9. This CDR3 is built from 17 residues. Per germline, CDR1 KGHSH and CDR2 LQKENI. CDR3 loop: CASSPLAGQGDRTEAFF. For the CDR3, the DNA is TGTGCCAGCTCACCACTGGCGGGACAGGGGGATCGTACTGAAGCTTTCTTT.

V and J are TRBV29-1 and TRBJ2-7, with TRBD1 matching over 11 bases. Germline lookup yields CDR1 SQVTM and CDR2 ANQGSEA. The CDR3 consists of 19 residues. V lost 5 bases and J lost 8; bases outside the gene matches: 26. CDR3: CSVTGQGARRWVGYDKQYF. The CDR3 bases are TGCAGCGTTACCGGACAGGGGGCTCGTAGGTGGGTCGGCTACGACAAGCAGTACTTC.

This clone occurred a few times. The genes are TRBV10-3 and TRBJ2-5; D assignment may be TRBD1 or TRBD2 (6 bases each). Germline lookup yields CDR1 ENHRY and CDR2 SYGVKD. Trimming took 3 bases from V and 5 from J, leaving 10 bases between them. This CDR3 region has 13 residues. The CDR3 coding sequence is TGTGCCATCAGTGAATGGGGGGCCGAGACCCAGTACTTC. Its protein is CAISEWGAETQYF.